These 14 T cell receptor beta chains originate from one sample sequenced in a study of tumor-infiltrating lymphocytes in primary liver carcinoma. For blood RNA, unsorted whole blood served as the source, and germline DNA was extracted too. Constant-region priming of 500 ng total RNA yielded TCR beta cDNA. Three nested multiplex PCR rounds of slightly modified ARM-PCR generated TCR beta libraries. PCR rounds one and two used TRBV1-TRBV30 forward primers with a C-beta reverse primer for around 9 cycles each. TCRdb called the multiplex PCR reads again in MiXCR, with one record for every CDR3 protein. The sample gives hundreds of thousands of distinct CDR3 sequences, about three fifths of which show up once; around 15% is in the top ten. Sequences were obtained from peripheral blood. The receptor source for this set is a woman aged 25-40 years with primary liver carcinoma and hepatitis B virus infection.

Regarding this clonotype: No conserved phenylalanine or tryptophan ends this CDR3, so it is likely a read error. The rearrangement uses TRBV12-3 or TRBV12-4 and TRBJ2-3; D is possibly TRBD1 (5 bases). Trimming shortened V by 2 bases and J by 2 bases, and 11 bases separated the two germline ends. The CDR3 spans 15 residues. This CDR3 is CASSLWTWSTDTQYY. As DNA, the CDR3 is TGTGCCAGCAGTTTATGGACATGGTCCACAGATACGCAGTATTAT.

This clonotype appeared once. Relative to the germline gene, one junction end is altered; a read error may explain this. The V and J genes are TRBV12-3 or TRBV12-4 and TRBJ2-7; 7 bases are a match to TRBD2. This CDR3 comprises 12 residues. Here the CDR3 reads CASSVAGYEQYF. The CDR3 region has the DNA TGTGCCAGCAGTGTAGCGGGTTACGAGCAGTACTTC.

Regarding this clonotype: A much larger clone differs by one base, so this may be a read error. Since the CDR3 does not end with the conserved phenylalanine or tryptophan, this likely comes from a read error. V gene TRBV4-3 combines with J gene TRBJ2-3; D unresolved. Between the trimmed V and J ends, which lost 5 bases and 0 bases, there was a span of 6 bases. Germline CDR1 is LGHNA and CDR2 is YSLEER. The CDR3 spans 13 residues. CDR3 DNA: TGCGCCAGCAGCACCCAGAGCACAGATACGCAGTATTCT. Its translation is CASSTQSTDTQYS.

Points on this clonotype: A much larger clone sits a single nucleotide away, making a read error possible. The rearrangement links TRBV29-1 to TRBJ1-2, with D possibly matching TRBD1 (5 bases). Germline CDR1 reads SQVTM; CDR2 reads ANQGSEA. The CDR3 has 15 residues. V lost 6 bases and J 10 bases, leaving 27 bases between the germline ends. CDR3 nucleotide sequence: TGCAGCGTCCCTGAGCACCCCGGGGCCCTTAGTGACTACACCTTC. Amino acids: CSVPEHPGALSDYTF.

This chain links TRBV5-7 with TRBJ2-3; 14 bases map to TRBD2. TRBV5-7 is assigned to the ORF class and has an uncertain function. The CDR3 loop spans 15 amino acids. Trimming removed 1 base from V and 7 bases from J; junction bases left unmatched: 2. The DNA of the CDR3 is TGTGCCAGCAGCTTGCGGACTAGCGGGAGGCATACGCAGTATTTT. Translated, it gives CASSLRTSGRHTQYF.

The CDR3 sequence: CASSFGRDYRETQYF. The CDR3 nucleotides read TGCGCCAGCAGCTTTGGCCGTGACTACCGAGAGACCCAGTACTTC. This chain joins TRBV5-1 and TRBJ2-5; maybe TRBD2 (5 bases). Trimming shortened V by 2 bases and J by 4 bases, and 15 bases separated the two germline ends. The CDR3 sequence is 15 residues long. Germline CDR1 is SGHRS and CDR2 is YFSETQ.

The CDR3 DNA follows: TGTGCCTGGAGTGCCTCTAGCGGGCTGCCCTACGAGCAGTACTTC. Encoded protein: CAWSASSGLPYEQYF. The chain recombines TRBV30 with TRBJ2-7; TRBD2 matches 8 bases. Germline V gene lookup returns CDR1 GTSNPN and CDR2 SVGIG (reference sequence). V was pared by 1 base and J by 2 bases, with 7 bases of the junction left unmatched. The CDR3 is 15 amino acids.

This clonotype was counted many times. V and J are TRBV12-3 or TRBV12-4 and TRBJ2-2, with 7 positions matching TRBD1. J was trimmed by 6 bases and V by 8 bases; bases with no gene match: 9. The CDR3 runs 14 residues. Here the CDR3 reads CASGIGGKSGELFF. Here the CDR3 DNA reads TGTGCCAGCGGGATAGGGGGCAAGTCCGGGGAGCTGTTTTTT.

At least ten counts were recorded for this clonotype. V and J are TRBV4-2 and TRBJ2-7, with D possibly called TRBD1 or TRBD2 (5 bases each). In germline, CDR1 is LGHNA, CDR2 YNFKEQ. Between the trimmed V and J ends, which lost 4 bases and 5 bases, there was a span of 15 bases. CDR3 size: 14 residues. CDR3: CASSPAALGDEQYF. The CDR3 coding sequence is TGTGCCAGCAGCCCAGCGGCTTTAGGGGACGAGCAGTACTTC.

Remarks on this clonotype: Since a much larger clone is just one base distant, this may be a read error. The genes are TRBV6-5 and TRBJ2-2; weak D call: TRBD2 (7 bases). CDR1 is MNHEY and CDR2 is SVGAGI in the germline V gene. The CDR3 is 16 amino acids. The CDR3 sequence: CVSSYGEGVDTGELFF. The CDR3 bases are TGTGTCAGCAGTTACGGGGAGGGGGTGGACACCGGGGAGCTGTTTTTT.

This clonotype was seen many times. V is TRBV11-2 and J is TRBJ2-1, with a weak D call TRBD2 (6 bases). CDR3 size: 14 residues. CDR1 SGHAT and CDR2 FQNNGV come from the germline V gene. V was cut by 5 bases and J by 7 bases, with 15 bases left in between. CDR3 residues: CASSHQRVGNEQFF. In DNA form, the CDR3 reads TGTGCCAGCAGCCATCAGCGGGTTGGTAATGAGCAGTTCTTC.

V is TRBV28 and J is TRBJ1-2, with TRBD1 as a possible D gene (5 bases). The V gene's germline CDR1 is MDHEN and CDR2 SYDVKM. Trimming took 5 bases from V and 7 from J, leaving 20 bases between them. This CDR3 spans 15 amino acids. CDR3 bases: TGTGCCAGCAGTACGCCTGCACATGGTCAGGGTGGCTACACCTTC. Protein sequence: CASSTPAHGQGGYTF.

The rearrangement uses TRBV5-1 and TRBJ2-3, with 13 nucleotides matching TRBD2. Germline lookup yields CDR1 SGHRS and CDR2 YFSETQ. This CDR3 has 19 amino acids. The J segment lost 5 bases and the V segment lost 0 bases, leaving 12 bases of the junction unmatched. In DNA, the CDR3 is TGCGCCAGCAGCTTGGGACTAGCGGGAGGTTCCCCCACGGGAGATACGCAGTATTTT. It encodes CASSLGLAGGSPTGDTQYF.

The count of this clonotype is one. One junction end disagrees with the germline gene, perhaps due to a read error. The rearrangement links TRBV11-2 to TRBJ2-7; weak D call: TRBD2 (5 bases). The CDR3 contains 11 residues. Germline V gives CDR1 SGHAT, CDR2 FQNNGV. CDR3 DNA sequence: TGTACCAGCGGCGCTTCCTTAGGGCAGTACTTC. Its protein product is CTSGASLGQYF.